This TCR beta chain emerged from a study of blood T cell repertoires in COVID-19. Study summary: Researchers got acute and convalescent COVID-19 samples from the United States, Italy and Spain. The analysed material was cDNA or gDNA that came from T cells, B-cell-depleted T cells, or PBMCs.

For this clone: Other DNA sequences in this sample translate to the same CDR3.

CDR1 is MDHEN and CDR2 is SYDVKM in the germline V gene. The CDR3 loop spans 13 amino acids. V lost 7 bases and J lost 7, with 11 bases in between. Original data processing: Using reference gene primer amplification, nucleated cell counts were estimated. Method: immunoSEQ multiplex PCR; TCRdb's copy keeps in-frame clones and lacks some. That table is the source of V, J and clone size, and D and trimming were worked out from the DNA. The sample has more than 350,000 clones; roughly 90% are singletons. A COVID-19 case had been met by exposed participants during the 2 weeks before study entry. This clonotype was sampled from a woman aged 18-29 years who had been exposed to COVID-19. The sequencing sample was made of PBMCs or T cells enriched from blood (not recorded which). This rearrangement joins TRBV28 to TRBJ1-6; perhaps TRBD1 as D (5 bases). CDR3 DNA: TGTGCCAGCACTCCGGGGGGGAATTCACCCCTCCACTTT. Its protein product is CASTPGGNSPLHF.